The rows below give T cell receptor beta chains drawn from one sample of a study of T cell changes during pregnancy in multiple sclerosis. Here immunoSEQ multiplex PCR was the method, and the copy in TCRdb shows in-frame clones only, minus some. Among tens of thousands of clones listed, 94% were seen once. The starting material was CD4+ T cells from peripheral blood mononuclear cells, obtained in the second trimester of pregnancy. The receptors shown here come from a female donor with multiple sclerosis, enrolled in a pregnancy study. CDR3s include the opening cysteine and the closing phenylalanine or tryptophan. The D gene is left open where the match is weak. For some rows the clone size is stated as once, few or many, or as a class when expanded; others skip it.

d_call j_call clone_size v_call cdr3_aa cdr3_nt
- TRBJ1-2 - TRBV27 CASSSPLSGGYTF TGTGCCAGCAGTTCCCCTCTATCCGGTGGCTACACCTTC
TRBD2 TRBJ2-7 - TRBV27 CASSLSGLAGVLYEQYF TGTGCCAGCAGTTTATCGGGACTAGCGGGAGTTTTGTACGAGCAGTACTTC
- TRBJ1-1 - TRBV14 CASSQGSRRGTEAFF TGTGCCAGCAGCCAAGGGTCACGACGGGGCACTGAAGCTTTCTTT
TRBD1 TRBJ2-1 once TRBV7-3 CASSLDRGNEQFF TGTGCCAGCAGCTTAGACAGGGGTAATGAGCAGTTCTTC
- TRBJ2-5 - TRBV13 CASSLVPAAETQYF TGTGCCAGCAGCTTAGTACCTGCCGCGGAGACCCAGTACTTC
- TRBJ2-5 - TRBV5-1 CASSYAGQETQYF TGCGCCAGCAGTTACGCCGGCCAAGAGACCCAGTACTTC
- TRBJ1-2 - TRBV9 CASSAGHGLPYGYTF TGTGCCAGCAGCGCGGGACACGGGTTACCTTATGGCTACACCTTC
- TRBJ2-5 - TRBV14 CASSHRGRETQYF TGTGCCAGCAGCCACAGGGGCAGGGAGACCCAGTACTTC
- TRBJ1-4 - TRBV5-6 CASSLALGLNEKLFF TGTGCCAGCAGCTTGGCTCTGGGCCTTAATGAAAAACTGTTTTTT
- TRBJ1-1 - TRBV5-1 CASSDPGQNTEAFF TGCGCCAGCAGCGATCCGGGACAGAACACTGAAGCTTTCTTT
TRBD1 TRBJ1-1 medium-sized TRBV18 CASSPGTAAMNTEAFF TGTGCCAGCTCACCAGGGACAGCCGCAATGAACACTGAAGCTTTCTTT
- TRBJ2-1 - TRBV2 CASSDQGMNEQFF TGTGCCAGCAGTGACCAGGGGATGAATGAGCAGTTCTTC
- TRBJ2-3 - TRBV6-5 CASRGSTDTQYF TGTGCCAGCCGGGGGTCCACAGATACGCAGTATTTT
- TRBJ1-4 - TRBV7-9 CASSPPGDEKLFF TGTGCCAGCAGCCCGCCGGGGGATGAAAAACTGTTTTTT
- TRBJ1-2 - TRBV19 CASSILSGNSYGYTF TGTGCCAGTAGTATACTGTCGGGAAATAGCTATGGCTACACCTTC
- TRBJ2-1 - TRBV5-1 CASSVGQGEQFF TGCGCCAGCAGCGTGGGGCAGGGCGAGCAGTTCTTC
TRBD1 TRBJ1-5 - TRBV5-4 CASSFTGGQPQHF TGTGCCAGCAGCTTTACAGGGGGCCAGCCCCAGCATTTT
- TRBJ1-6 - TRBV6-1 CASSDGAGYNSPLHF TGTGCCAGCAGTGATGGCGCAGGCTATAATTCACCCCTCCACTTT
TRBD2 TRBJ2-1 - TRBV7-2 CASSLRRTSGYSYNEQFF TGTGCCAGCAGCTTACGCAGGACTAGCGGGTACTCCTACAATGAGCAGTTCTTC
- TRBJ2-1 - TRBV7-8 CASSLGPDRISVGEQFF TGTGCCAGCAGCTTAGGACCCGACAGAATATCCGTCGGTGAGCAGTTCTTC
- TRBJ1-1 - TRBV5-6 CASSLTAGLGTEAFF TGTGCCAGCAGCTTGACAGCAGGGCTGGGGACTGAAGCTTTCTTT
TRBD2 TRBJ2-5 - TRBV5-1 CASTSSGGTQETQYF TGCGCCAGCACCTCTAGCGGGGGGACGCAAGAGACCCAGTACTTC
TRBD2 TRBJ2-7 once TRBV28 CASILTGTTSGSSYEQYF TGTGCCAGCATCCTTACCGGGACCACTAGCGGGAGCTCCTACGAGCAGTACTTC
- TRBJ2-5 - TRBV18 CASSPAGKGETQYF TGTGCCAGCTCACCAGCAGGGAAGGGAGAGACCCAGTACTTC
- TRBJ1-2 - TRBV12-5 CASGRGTNYGYTF TGTGCTAGTGGGAGAGGGACTAACTATGGCTACACCTTC
TRBD2 TRBJ2-1 - TRBV5-4 CASSPGRRTSGDNEQFF TGTGCCAGCAGCCCGGGGCGACGGACTAGCGGGGACAATGAGCAGTTCTTC
- TRBJ2-5 - TRBV6-1 CASRELGGTQYF TGTGCCAGCAGGGAACTAGGAGGGACCCAGTACTTC
TRBD1 TRBJ2-3 - TRBV5-1 CASSQTGTGVTDTQYF TGCGCCAGCAGCCAAACGGGGACAGGGGTCACAGATACGCAGTATTTT
TRBD1 TRBJ2-1 once TRBV5-1 CASSEGTGAYNEQFF TGCGCCAGCAGCGAGGGGACAGGAGCCTACAATGAGCAGTTCTTC
- TRBJ2-2 once TRBV7-8 CASSLVWGVSNTGELFF TGTGCCAGCAGCTTAGTTTGGGGAGTGTCGAACACCGGGGAGCTGTTTTTT
TRBD2 TRBJ2-7 once TRBV2 CASSDLDLAGHSYEQYF TGTGCCAGCAGTGACTTAGATCTAGCGGGCCACTCCTACGAGCAGTACTTC